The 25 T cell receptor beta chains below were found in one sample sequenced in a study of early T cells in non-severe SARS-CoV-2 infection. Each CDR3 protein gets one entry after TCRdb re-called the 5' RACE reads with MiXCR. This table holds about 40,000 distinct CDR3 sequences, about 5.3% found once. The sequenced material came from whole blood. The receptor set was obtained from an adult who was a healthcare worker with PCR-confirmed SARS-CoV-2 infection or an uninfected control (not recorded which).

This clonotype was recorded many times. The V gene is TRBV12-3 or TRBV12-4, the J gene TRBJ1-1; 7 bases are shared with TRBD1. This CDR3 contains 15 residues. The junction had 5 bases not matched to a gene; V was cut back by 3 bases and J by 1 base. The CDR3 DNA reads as TGTGCCAGCAGTTTGGGGGGACAGCCGAACACTGAAGCTTTCTTT. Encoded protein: CASSLGGQPNTEAFF.

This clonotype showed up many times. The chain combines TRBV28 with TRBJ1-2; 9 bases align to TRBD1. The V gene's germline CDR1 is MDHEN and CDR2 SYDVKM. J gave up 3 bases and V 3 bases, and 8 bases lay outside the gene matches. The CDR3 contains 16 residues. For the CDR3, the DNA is TGTGCCAGCAGTTTTTCTTCCGACAGGGGGTACTATGGCTACACCTTC. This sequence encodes CASSFSSDRGYYGYTF.

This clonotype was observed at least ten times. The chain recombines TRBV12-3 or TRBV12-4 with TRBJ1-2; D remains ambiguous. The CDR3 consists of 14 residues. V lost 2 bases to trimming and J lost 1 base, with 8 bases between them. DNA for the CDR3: TGTGCCAGCAGTTTACGATCCCGTAACTATGGCTACACCTTC. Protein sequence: CASSLRSRNYGYTF.

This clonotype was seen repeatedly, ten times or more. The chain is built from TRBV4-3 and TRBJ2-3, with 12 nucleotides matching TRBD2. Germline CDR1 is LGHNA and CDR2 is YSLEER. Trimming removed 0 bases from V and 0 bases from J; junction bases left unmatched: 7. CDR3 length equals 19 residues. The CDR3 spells CASSQEFPSGGASTDTQYF. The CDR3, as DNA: TGCGCCAGCAGCCAAGAATTTCCTAGCGGGGGGGCTAGCACAGATACGCAGTATTTT.

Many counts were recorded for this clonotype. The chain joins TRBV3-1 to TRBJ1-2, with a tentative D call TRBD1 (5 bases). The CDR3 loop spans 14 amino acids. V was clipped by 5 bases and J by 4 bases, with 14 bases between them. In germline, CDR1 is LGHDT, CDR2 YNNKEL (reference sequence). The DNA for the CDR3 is TGTGCCAGCAGCACCCAGAGGGGCGGCTATGGCTACACCTTC. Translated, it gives CASSTQRGGYGYTF.

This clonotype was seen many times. CDR3 bases: TGTGCCAGCAGCGCGAGATGGGCTAGCTCCTACAATGAGCAGTTCTTC. The encoded protein is CASSARWASSYNEQFF. This chain connects TRBV9 to TRBJ2-1, with D unresolved. The CDR3 totals 16 residues. Germline assignment: CDR1 SGDLS and CDR2 YYNGEE. V was shortened by 3 bases and J by 0 bases, with 13 bases between the two germline ends.

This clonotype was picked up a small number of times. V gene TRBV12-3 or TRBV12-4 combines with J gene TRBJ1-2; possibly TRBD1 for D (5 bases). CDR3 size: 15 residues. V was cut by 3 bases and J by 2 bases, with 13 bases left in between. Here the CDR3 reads CASSFRDRRNYGYTF. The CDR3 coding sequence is TGTGCCAGCAGTTTTAGGGACCGCAGAAACTATGGCTACACCTTC.

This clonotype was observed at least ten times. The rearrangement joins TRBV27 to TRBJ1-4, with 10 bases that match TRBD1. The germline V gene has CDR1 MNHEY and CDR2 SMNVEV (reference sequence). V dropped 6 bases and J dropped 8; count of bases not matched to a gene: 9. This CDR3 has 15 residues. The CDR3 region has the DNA TGTGCCAGCAGAGGGACAGGGGTTTTGGGGGAAAAACTGTTTTTT. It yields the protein CASRGTGVLGEKLFF.

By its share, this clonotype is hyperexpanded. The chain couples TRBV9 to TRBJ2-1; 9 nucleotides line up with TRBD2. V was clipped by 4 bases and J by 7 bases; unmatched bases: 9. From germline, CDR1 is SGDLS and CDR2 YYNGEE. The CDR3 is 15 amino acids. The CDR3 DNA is TGTGCCAGCAGCCCTGATAGCGGGAGTCAGAATGAGCAGTTCTTC. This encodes CASSPDSGSQNEQFF.

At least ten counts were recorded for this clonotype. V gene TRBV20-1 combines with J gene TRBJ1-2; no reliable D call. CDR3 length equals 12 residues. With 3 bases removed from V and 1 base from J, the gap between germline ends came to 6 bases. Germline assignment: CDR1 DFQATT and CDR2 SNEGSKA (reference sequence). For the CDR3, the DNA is TGCAGTGCTAGCCACAGTAACTATGGCTACACCTTC. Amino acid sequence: CSASHSNYGYTF.

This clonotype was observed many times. The CDR3 region has the DNA TGCAGTGCTAGAGATGTGGGTTTTGGCTACACCTTC. Translation: CSARDVGFGYTF. The chain has TRBV20-1 and TRBJ1-2; D is undetermined. The V gene's germline CDR1 is DFQATT and CDR2 SNEGSKA (reference sequence). V lost 0 bases and J lost 7, with 9 bases in between. This CDR3 contains 12 residues.

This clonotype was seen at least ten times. CDR3 sequence: CASSSKSTAITDTQYF. CDR3 DNA sequence: TGTGCCAGCAGCTCGAAAAGCACGGCCATCACAGATACGCAGTATTTT. V is TRBV5-4 and J is TRBJ2-3; no clear D gene. The CDR3 has 16 amino acids. Germline CDR1 SGHNT, CDR2 YYREEE (reference sequence). V lost 3 bases and J 2 bases, leaving 16 bases between the germline ends. The full variable domain, its missing parts supplied by reference TRBV5-4 and TRBJ2-3, is ETGVTQSPTHLIKTRGQQVTLRCSSQSGHNTVSWYQQALGQGPQFIFQYYREEENGRGNFPPRFSGLQFPNYSSELNVNALELDDSALYLCASSSKSTAITDTQYFGPGTRLTVL.

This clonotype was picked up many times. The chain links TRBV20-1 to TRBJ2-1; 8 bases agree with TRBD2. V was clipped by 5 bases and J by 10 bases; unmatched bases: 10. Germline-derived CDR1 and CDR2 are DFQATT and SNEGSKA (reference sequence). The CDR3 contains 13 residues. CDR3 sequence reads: CSAPLSGKPEQFF. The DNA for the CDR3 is TGCAGTGCTCCCCTTAGCGGGAAACCGGAGCAGTTCTTC.

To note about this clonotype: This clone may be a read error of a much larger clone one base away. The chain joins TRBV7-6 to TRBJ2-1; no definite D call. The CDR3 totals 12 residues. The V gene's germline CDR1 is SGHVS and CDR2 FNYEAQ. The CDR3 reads CAGSLGRDEQFF. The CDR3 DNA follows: TGTGCCGGCAGCTTAGGTCGGGATGAGCAGTTCTTC.

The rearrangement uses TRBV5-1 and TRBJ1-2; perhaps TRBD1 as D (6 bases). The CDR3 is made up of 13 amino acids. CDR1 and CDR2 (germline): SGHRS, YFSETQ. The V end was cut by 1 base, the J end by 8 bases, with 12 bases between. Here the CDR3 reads CASSLPQGEGYTF. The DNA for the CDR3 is TGCGCCAGCAGCTTGCCACAGGGTGAAGGCTACACCTTC. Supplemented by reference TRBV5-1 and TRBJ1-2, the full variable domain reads KAGVTQTPRYLIKTRGQQVTLSCSPISGHRSVSWYQQTPGQGLQFLFEYFSETQRNKGNFPGRFSGRQFSNSRSEMNVSTLELGDSALYLCASSLPQGEGYTFGSGTRLTVV.

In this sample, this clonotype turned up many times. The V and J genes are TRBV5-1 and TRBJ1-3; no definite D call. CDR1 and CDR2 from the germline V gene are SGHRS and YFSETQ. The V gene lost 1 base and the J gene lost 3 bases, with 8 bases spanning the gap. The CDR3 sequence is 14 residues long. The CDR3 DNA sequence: TGCGCCAGCAGCTTGTTCACAGATGGAAACACCATATATTTT. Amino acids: CASSLFTDGNTIYF.

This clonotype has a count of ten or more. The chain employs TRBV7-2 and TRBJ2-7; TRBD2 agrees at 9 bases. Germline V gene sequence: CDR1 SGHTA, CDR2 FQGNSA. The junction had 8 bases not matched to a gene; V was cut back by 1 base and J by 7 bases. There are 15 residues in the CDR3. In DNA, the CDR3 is TGTGCCAGCAGCTTAGTGGCGGGAGGGCCGAGTGAGCAGTACTTC. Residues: CASSLVAGGPSEQYF.

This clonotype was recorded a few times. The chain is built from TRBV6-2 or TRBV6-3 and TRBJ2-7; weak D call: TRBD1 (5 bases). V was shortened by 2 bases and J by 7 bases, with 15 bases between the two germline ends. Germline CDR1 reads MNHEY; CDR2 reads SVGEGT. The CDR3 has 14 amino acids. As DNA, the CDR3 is TGTGCCAGCAGTTACAGGACACCCCTCGTGGAGCAGTACTTC. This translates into CASSYRTPLVEQYF.

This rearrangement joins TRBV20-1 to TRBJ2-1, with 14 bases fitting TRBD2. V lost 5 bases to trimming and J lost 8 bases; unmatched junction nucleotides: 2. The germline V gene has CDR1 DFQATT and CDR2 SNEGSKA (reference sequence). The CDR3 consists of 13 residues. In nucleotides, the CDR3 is TGCAGTGCTCCGGGACTAGCGGGAGATGAGCAGTTCTTC. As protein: CSAPGLAGDEQFF.

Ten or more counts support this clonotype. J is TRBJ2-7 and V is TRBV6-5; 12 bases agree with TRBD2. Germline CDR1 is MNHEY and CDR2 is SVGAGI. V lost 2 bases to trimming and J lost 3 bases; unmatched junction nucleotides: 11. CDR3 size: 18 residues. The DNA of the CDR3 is TGTGCCAGCAGTTACACGACCATACTAGCGGGAGGATACTACGAGCAGTACTTC. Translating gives CASSYTTILAGGYYEQYF.

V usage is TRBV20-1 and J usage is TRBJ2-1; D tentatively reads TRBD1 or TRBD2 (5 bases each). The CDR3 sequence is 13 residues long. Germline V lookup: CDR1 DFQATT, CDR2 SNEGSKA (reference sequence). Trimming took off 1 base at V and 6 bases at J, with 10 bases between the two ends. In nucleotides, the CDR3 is TGCAGTGCTAGAGTTCAGGGAGCCAATGAGCAGTTCTTC. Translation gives CSARVQGANEQFF.

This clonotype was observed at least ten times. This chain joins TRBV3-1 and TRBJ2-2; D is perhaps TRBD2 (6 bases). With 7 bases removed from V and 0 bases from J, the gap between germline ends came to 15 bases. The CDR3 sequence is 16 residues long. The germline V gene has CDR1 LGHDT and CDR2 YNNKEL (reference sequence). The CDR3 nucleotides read TGTGCCAGCACGCGGGATCCCTTGGCGAACACCGGGGAGCTGTTTTTT. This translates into CASTRDPLANTGELFF.

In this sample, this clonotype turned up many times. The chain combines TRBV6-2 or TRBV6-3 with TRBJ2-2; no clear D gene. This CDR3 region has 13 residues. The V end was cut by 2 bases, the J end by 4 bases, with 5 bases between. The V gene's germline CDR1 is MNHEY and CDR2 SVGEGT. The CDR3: CASSYGVTGELFF. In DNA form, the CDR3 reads TGTGCCAGCAGTTACGGGGTCACCGGGGAGCTGTTTTTT.

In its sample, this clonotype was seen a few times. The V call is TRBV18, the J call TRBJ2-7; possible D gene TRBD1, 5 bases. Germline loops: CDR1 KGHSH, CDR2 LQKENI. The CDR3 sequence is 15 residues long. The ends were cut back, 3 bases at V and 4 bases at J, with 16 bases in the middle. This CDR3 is CASSPATGPLYEQYF. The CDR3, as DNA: TGTGCCAGCTCACCGGCCACAGGCCCCCTTTACGAGCAGTACTTC.

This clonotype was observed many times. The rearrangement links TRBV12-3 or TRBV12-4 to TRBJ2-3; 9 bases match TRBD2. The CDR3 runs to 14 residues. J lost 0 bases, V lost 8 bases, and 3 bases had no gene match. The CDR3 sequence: CASERGDSTDTQYF. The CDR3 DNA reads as TGTGCCAGCGAGCGGGGGGACAGCACAGATACGCAGTATTTT.